This is a list of T cell receptor beta chains from one sample in a study of technical replicates of blood from several donors. Measured with immunoSEQ multiplex PCR; TCRdb has only the in-frame clones, and not every one. The sample lists about 63,000 clones; around 86% were seen once. The source material was PBMCs. Source of these receptors: a human donor in good health. Some clones in this sample may be carry-over from other donors' samples. CDR3s include the opening cysteine and the closing phenylalanine or tryptophan. The order of the fields is J gene, D gene, clone size, V gene, CDR3 protein, CDR3 DNA. D genes are given only for firm matches. Only some rows state a clone size, as once, few, many or a class for expanded clones.

TRBJ1-1,TRBD1,-,TRBV2,CASRQGEAFF,TGTGCCAGCCGACAGGGGGAAGCTTTCTTT
TRBJ1-1,TRBD1,-,TRBV6-5,CASSYSDRGTEAFF,TGTGCCAGCAGTTACTCGGACAGGGGCACTGAAGCTTTCTTT
TRBJ2-1,-,-,TRBV10-3,CAISSSERYNEQFF,TGTGCCATCAGTTCCAGCGAGCGGTACAATGAGCAGTTCTTC
TRBJ2-1,-,-,TRBV6-6,CASSEGGGLNEQFF,TGTGCCAGCAGCGAGGGGGGGGGCCTCAATGAGCAGTTCTTC
TRBJ2-7,TRBD1,-,TRBV6-5,CASRQGAGYEQYF,TGTGCCAGCAGACAGGGGGCAGGCTACGAGCAGTACTTC
TRBJ2-1,-,-,TRBV2,CASSRALDPQFF,TGTGCCAGCAGTCGCGCCCTAGACCCGCAGTTCTTC
TRBJ1-1,-,-,TRBV18,CASSPQGGTEAFF,TGTGCCAGCTCACCACAGGGGGGGACTGAAGCTTTCTTT
TRBJ1-1,-,-,TRBV6-1,CASSLANTEAFF,TGTGCCAGCAGTCTGGCAAACACTGAAGCTTTCTTT
TRBJ2-5,TRBD1,-,TRBV28,CASSFRTGGKETQYF,TGTGCCAGCAGTTTCCGGACAGGGGGGAAAGAGACCCAGTACTTC
TRBJ1-2,-,-,TRBV4-3,CASSQDRTNYGYTF,TGCGCCAGCAGCCAAGACAGAACCAACTATGGCTACACCTTC
TRBJ1-5,TRBD1,-,TRBV6-5,CASSLTGVGEPQHF,TGTGCCAGCAGTTTGACAGGGGTTGGTGAGCCCCAGCATTTT
TRBJ2-2,TRBD2,-,TRBV19,CASSPTSYTGELFF,TGTGCCAGTAGCCCGACTAGCTACACCGGGGAGCTGTTTTTT
TRBJ2-3,-,-,TRBV7-9,CASSLVARVDTQYF,TGTGCCAGCAGCTTAGTTGCCAGGGTGGATACGCAGTATTTT
TRBJ2-5,-,-,TRBV4-3,CASSQDPLSETQYF,TGCGCCAGCAGCCAAGATCCACTATCTGAGACCCAGTACTTC
TRBJ2-4,TRBD1,-,TRBV11-2,CASSLVRQGMTGNIQYF,TGTGCCAGCAGCTTAGTCAGACAGGGGATGACCGGGAACATTCAGTACTTC
TRBJ2-4,-,-,TRBV7-9,CASSLGIDRGAKNIQYF,TGTGCCAGCAGCTTAGGTATCGACCGGGGGGCCAAAAACATTCAGTACTTC
TRBJ2-5,-,-,TRBV30,CAWRAEAQYF,TGTGCCTGGAGAGCGGAGGCCCAGTACTTC
TRBJ2-5,TRBD2,-,TRBV7-2,CASSLVASGAQETQYF,TGTGCCAGCAGCTTAGTGGCTAGCGGGGCCCAAGAGACCCAGTACTTC
TRBJ2-1,TRBD2,-,TRBV4-2,CASSQSVGSGKYNEQFF,TGTGCCAGCAGCCAGTCGGTGGGTAGCGGGAAGTACAATGAGCAGTTCTTC
TRBJ2-7,-,-,TRBV6-1,CASSLRTLSYEQYF,TGTGCCAGCAGCCTCCGAACCCTGAGCTACGAGCAGTACTTC
TRBJ2-7,TRBD2,once,TRBV13,CASSPTSGLGYEQYF,TGTGCCAGCAGCCCGACCTCGGGACTAGGGTACGAGCAGTACTTC
TRBJ2-5,TRBD2,-,TRBV5-1,CASSLIYRGEETQYF,TGCGCCAGCAGCTTGATTTATCGGGGGGAAGAGACCCAGTACTTC
TRBJ2-1,-,-,TRBV11-3,CASSYNGGEQFF,TGTGCCAGCAGTTACAACGGGGGTGAGCAGTTCTTC
TRBJ2-1,TRBD2,-,TRBV7-9,CASSLRTSGRNEQFF,TGTGCCAGCAGCTTACGGACTAGCGGGAGGAATGAGCAGTTCTTC
TRBJ2-1,TRBD1,once,TRBV29-1,CSVGRGAGGISRSYNEQFF,TGCAGCGTTGGGCGCGGCGCAGGGGGTATAAGTAGGTCCTACAATGAGCAGTTCTTC
TRBJ2-2,-,-,TRBV7-9,CASSLSLWREDTGELFF,TGTGCCAGCAGCTTATCACTATGGAGGGAGGACACCGGGGAGCTGTTTTTT
TRBJ2-7,-,few,TRBV2,CASSRDFFSYEQYF,TGTGCCAGCAGCCGGGACTTCTTCTCCTACGAGCAGTACTTC
TRBJ1-1,TRBD1,-,TRBV19,CASRATDRGSGTEAFF,TGTGCCAGTAGGGCAACGGACAGGGGATCCGGCACTGAAGCTTTCTTT
TRBJ2-1,-,-,TRBV7-2,CASSSELRDRFNEQFF,TGTGCCAGCAGCTCAGAACTCCGGGATCGGTTCAATGAGCAGTTCTTC
TRBJ1-2,-,-,TRBV13,CASSLRQYSGYTF,TGTGCCAGCAGCTTAAGACAGTACTCTGGCTACACCTTC
TRBJ2-7,-,-,TRBV10-3,CAISEGQKISYEQYF,TGTGCCATCAGTGAGGGACAGAAGATCTCCTACGAGCAGTACTTC
TRBJ2-5,-,-,TRBV11-3,CASSLSAGAVYQETQYF,TGTGCCAGCAGCCTAAGCGCGGGGGCGGTGTACCAAGAGACCCAGTACTTC
TRBJ2-5,-,-,TRBV7-8,CASSLEQKETQYF,TGTGCCAGCAGCTTAGAACAGAAAGAGACCCAGTACTTC